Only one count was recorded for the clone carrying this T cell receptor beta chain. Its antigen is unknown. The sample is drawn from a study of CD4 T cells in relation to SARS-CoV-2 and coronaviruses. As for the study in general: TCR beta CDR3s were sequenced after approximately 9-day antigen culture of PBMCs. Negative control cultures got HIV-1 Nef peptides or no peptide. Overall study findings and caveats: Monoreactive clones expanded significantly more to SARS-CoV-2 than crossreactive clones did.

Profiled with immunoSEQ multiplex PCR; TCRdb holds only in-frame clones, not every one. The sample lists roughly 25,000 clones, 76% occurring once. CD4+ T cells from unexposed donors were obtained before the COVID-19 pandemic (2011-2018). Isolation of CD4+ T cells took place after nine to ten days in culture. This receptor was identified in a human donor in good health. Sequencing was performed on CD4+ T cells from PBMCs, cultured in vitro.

This CDR3 is CASSRGTENYGYTF. The CDR3 nucleotides read TGTGCCAGCAGCCGAGGGACGGAAAACTATGGCTACACCTTC. The chain couples TRBV2 to TRBJ1-2; a weak D match, TRBD1 (5 bases). The CDR3 is made up of 14 amino acids. Looked up from germline, CDR1 is SNHLY and CDR2 is FYNNEI. Trimming cost V 6 bases and J 2 bases, with 13 bases left between them.